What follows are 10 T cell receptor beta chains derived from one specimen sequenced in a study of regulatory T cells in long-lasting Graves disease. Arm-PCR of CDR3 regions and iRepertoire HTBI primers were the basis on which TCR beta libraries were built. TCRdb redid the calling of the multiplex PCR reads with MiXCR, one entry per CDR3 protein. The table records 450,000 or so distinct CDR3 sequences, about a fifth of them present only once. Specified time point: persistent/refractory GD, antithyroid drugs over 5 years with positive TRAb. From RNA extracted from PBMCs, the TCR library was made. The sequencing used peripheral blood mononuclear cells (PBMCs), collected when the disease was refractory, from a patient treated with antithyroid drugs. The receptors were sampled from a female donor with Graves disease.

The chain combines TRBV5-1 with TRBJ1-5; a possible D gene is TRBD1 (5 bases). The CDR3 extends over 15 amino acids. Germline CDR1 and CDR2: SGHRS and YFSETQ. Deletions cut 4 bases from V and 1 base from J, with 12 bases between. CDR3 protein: CASSPLGGSNQPQHF. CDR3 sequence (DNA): TGCGCCAGCAGCCCCCTTGGGGGAAGCAATCAGCCCCAGCATTTT.

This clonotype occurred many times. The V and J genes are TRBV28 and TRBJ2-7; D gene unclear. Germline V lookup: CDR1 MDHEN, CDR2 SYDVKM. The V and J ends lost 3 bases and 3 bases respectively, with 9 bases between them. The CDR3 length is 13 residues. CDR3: CASSFGQNYEQYF. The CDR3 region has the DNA TGTGCCAGCAGTTTCGGGCAGAACTACGAGCAGTACTTC.

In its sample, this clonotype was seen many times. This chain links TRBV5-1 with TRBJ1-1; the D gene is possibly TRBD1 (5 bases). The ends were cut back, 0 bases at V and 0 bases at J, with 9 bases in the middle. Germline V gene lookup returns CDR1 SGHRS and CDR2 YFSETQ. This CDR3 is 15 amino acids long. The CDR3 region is CASSLADRLNTEAFF. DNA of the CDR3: TGCGCCAGCAGCTTGGCCGACAGATTGAACACTGAAGCTTTCTTT.

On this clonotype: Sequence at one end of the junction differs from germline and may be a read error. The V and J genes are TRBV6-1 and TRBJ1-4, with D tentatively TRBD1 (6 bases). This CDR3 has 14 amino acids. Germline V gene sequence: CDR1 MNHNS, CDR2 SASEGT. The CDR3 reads CATRSRGGSEELFF. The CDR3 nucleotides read TGTGCCACTAGAAGCAGGGGCGGGAGTGAAGAACTGTTTTTT.

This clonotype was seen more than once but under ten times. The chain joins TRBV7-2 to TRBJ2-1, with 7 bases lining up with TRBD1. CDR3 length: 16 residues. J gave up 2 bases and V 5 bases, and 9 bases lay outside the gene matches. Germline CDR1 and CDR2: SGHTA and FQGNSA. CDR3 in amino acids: CASSLTGLYAYNEQFF. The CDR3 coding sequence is TGTGCCAGCAGCCTGACAGGGCTTTATGCCTACAATGAGCAGTTCTTC.

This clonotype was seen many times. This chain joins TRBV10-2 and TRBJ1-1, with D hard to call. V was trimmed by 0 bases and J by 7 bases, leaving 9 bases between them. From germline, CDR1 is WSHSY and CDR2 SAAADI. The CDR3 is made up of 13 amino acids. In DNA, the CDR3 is TGCGCCAGCAGTGAGTCGCGAGGGAGTGAAGCTTTCTTT. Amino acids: CASSESRGSEAFF.

The CDR3 nucleotides are TGCAGCGTTGTCGGGCCGTCGAACACTGAAGCTTTCTTT. It codes for CSVVGPSNTEAFF. The V call is TRBV29-1, the J call TRBJ1-1; D unresolved. Deletions cut 4 bases from V and 1 base from J, with 10 bases between. The CDR3 contains 13 residues. The germline V gene has CDR1 SQVTM and CDR2 ANQGSEA.

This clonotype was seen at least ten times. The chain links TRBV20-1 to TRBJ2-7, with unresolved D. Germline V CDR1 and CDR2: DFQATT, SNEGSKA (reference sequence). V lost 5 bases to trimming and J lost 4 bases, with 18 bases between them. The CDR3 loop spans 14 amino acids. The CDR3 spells CSAGSLGRIYEQYF. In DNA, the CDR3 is TGCAGTGCTGGCAGTCTGGGTCGAATTTACGAGCAGTACTTC.

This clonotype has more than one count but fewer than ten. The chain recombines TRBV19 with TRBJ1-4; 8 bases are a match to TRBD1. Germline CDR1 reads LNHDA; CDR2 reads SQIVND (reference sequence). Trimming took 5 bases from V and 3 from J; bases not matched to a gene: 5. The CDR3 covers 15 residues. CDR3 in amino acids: CASSAPGQANEKLFF. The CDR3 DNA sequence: TGTGCCAGTAGTGCACCGGGACAGGCTAATGAAAAACTGTTTTTT.

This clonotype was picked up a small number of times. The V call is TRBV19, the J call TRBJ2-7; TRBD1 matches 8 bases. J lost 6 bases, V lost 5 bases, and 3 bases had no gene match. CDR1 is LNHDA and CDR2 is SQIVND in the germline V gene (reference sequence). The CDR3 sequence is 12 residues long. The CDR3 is CASSAGGGEQYF. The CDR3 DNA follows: TGTGCCAGTAGTGCAGGGGGCGGCGAGCAGTACTTC.